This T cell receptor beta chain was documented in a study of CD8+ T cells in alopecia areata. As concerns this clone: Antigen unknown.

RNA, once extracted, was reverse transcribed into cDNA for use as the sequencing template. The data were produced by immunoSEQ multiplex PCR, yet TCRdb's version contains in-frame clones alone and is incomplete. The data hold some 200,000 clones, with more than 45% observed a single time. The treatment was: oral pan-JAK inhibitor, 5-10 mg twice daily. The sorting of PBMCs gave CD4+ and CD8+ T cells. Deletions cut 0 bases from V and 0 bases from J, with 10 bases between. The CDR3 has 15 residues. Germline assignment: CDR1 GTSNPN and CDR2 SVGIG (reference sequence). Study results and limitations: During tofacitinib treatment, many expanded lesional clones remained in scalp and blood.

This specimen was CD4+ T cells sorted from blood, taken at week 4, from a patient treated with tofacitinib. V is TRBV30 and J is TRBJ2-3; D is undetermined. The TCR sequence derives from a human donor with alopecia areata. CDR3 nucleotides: TGTGCCTGGAGTGTAGGCGGTTACAGCACAGATACGCAGTATTTT. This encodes CAWSVGGYSTDTQYF. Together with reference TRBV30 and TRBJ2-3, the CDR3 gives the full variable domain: SQTIHQWPATLVQPVGSPLSLECTVEGTSNPNLYWYRQAAGRGLQLLFYSVGIGQISSEVPQNLSASRPQDRQFILSSKKLLLSDSGFYLCAWSVGGYSTDTQYFGPGTRLTVL.